The rows below give T cell receptor beta chains drawn from one sample of a study of blood T cells in healthy people across ages. MiXCR, run by TCRdb on the 5' RACE reads, gives a single entry per CDR3 protein. This table has a few hundred thousand distinct CDR3 sequences, 25% to 35% appearing once. The same data also contributed to another study, on T cells of mothers and their children.

The sample consisted of blood. The receptors were gathered from a boy under 10 years old in good health. Both conserved end residues are part of each CDR3. Each record gives: clone size, D gene, J gene, V gene, CDR3 DNA, CDR3 protein. The D gene is left open where the match is weak. Clone sizes are given selectively: once, few, many, or a class where the clone is expanded.

- TRBD1 TRBJ1-5 TRBV12-5 TGTGCTAGTGGACCCGGGACAGGGGTTCAGCCCCAGCATTTT CASGPGTGVQPQHF
- - TRBJ1-2 TRBV4-3 TGCGCCAGCAGCCCTAGAGGCAGGGAGGGAAACTATGGCTACACCTTC CASSPRGREGNYGYTF
few - TRBJ1-4 TRBV12-3/TRBV12-4 TGTGCCAGCAGTTTCAGGGACGGGAGGGAAAAACTGTTTTTT CASSFRDGREKLFF
- TRBD1 TRBJ1-1 TRBV6-1 TGTGCCAGCAGTGAGGGGACAGGGGCGTACACTGAAGCTTTCTTT CASSEGTGAYTEAFF
- - TRBJ2-4 TRBV20-1 TGCAGTGCTAGAGATATGTTAGCGCAGGACATTCAGTACTTC CSARDMLAQDIQYF
- - TRBJ2-3 TRBV18 TGTGCCACCTTGGGTCGATTGGGCGCACCAGATACGCAGTATTTT CATLGRLGAPDTQYF
many TRBD2 TRBJ2-4 TRBV6-5 TGTGCCAGCAGTCGGGGAAGGGAGGGGCTCAAAAACATTCAGTACTTC CASSRGREGLKNIQYF
- TRBD1 TRBJ1-2 TRBV9 TGTGCCAGCAGCGTAGAGGGACAGGGGGTTTATGGCTACACCTTC CASSVEGQGVYGYTF
- TRBD2 TRBJ2-1 TRBV27 TGTGCCAGCAGTTTATCCGGGCCTAGCGGGAGCGAGCAGTTCTTC CASSLSGPSGSEQFF
few TRBD1 TRBJ1-4 TRBV7-9 TGTGCCAGCAGCAAACGACAGGGCCTTAATGAAAAACTGTTTTTT CASSKRQGLNEKLFF
few - TRBJ2-7 TRBV24-1 TGTGCCACCAGTGATCTGTACAGGGTTCCGTACGAGCAGTACTTC CATSDLYRVPYEQYF
few - TRBJ1-4 TRBV30 TGTGCCTGGAGGGATCCCCGGGGACGGGGTGAAAAACTGTTTTTT CAWRDPRGRGEKLFF
- - TRBJ2-2 TRBV7-6 TGTGCCAGCAGCTCCCAAGGAGGAGACGGGGAGCTGTTTTTT CASSSQGGDGELFF
- - TRBJ2-3 TRBV12-3/TRBV12-4 TGTGCCAGCGGCGGGGACAGCACAGATACGCAGTATTTT CASGGDSTDTQYF
- - TRBJ1-2 TRBV20-1 TGCAGTGCTAGAGATCCCGGGGCTGGCTACACCTTC CSARDPGAGYTF
few - TRBJ2-5 TRBV20-1 TGCAGTGCTCTAGAGCTCGGACCTAGACAAGAGACCCAGTACTTC CSALELGPRQETQYF
- TRBD2 TRBJ2-3 TRBV4-2 TGTGCCAGCAGCCAAGCCCAGCGGGGGGGCAAAGATACGCAGTATTTT CASSQAQRGGKDTQYF
- - TRBJ2-1 TRBV29-1 TGCAGCGTTGTACAACACGGGGCCTACAATGAGCAGTTCTTC CSVVQHGAYNEQFF
- - TRBJ2-1 TRBV2 TGTGCCAGCAGTGAGAGTGCTGGCGATGAGCAGTTCTTC CASSESAGDEQFF
few - TRBJ2-5 TRBV5-1 TGCGCCAGCAGCTTGGCGACTCCTCTCCAAGAGACCCAGTACTTC CASSLATPLQETQYF
- - TRBJ1-4 TRBV2 TGTGCCATTGCAACTAATGAAAAACTGTTTTTT CAIATNEKLFF
- - TRBJ2-4 TRBV20-1 TGCAGTGCTAGAGTGGGCGAACTGTCCAAAAACATTCAGTACTTC CSARVGELSKNIQYF
many TRBD1 TRBJ1-2 TRBV29-1 TGCAGCGTTGGATCCGGGACAGGGGTAGTCTATGGCTACACCTTC CSVGSGTGVVYGYTF
- TRBD2 TRBJ2-4 TRBV7-2 TGTGCCAGCAGCCTGAGGGACTACATCAAAAACATTCAGTACTTC CASSLRDYIKNIQYF